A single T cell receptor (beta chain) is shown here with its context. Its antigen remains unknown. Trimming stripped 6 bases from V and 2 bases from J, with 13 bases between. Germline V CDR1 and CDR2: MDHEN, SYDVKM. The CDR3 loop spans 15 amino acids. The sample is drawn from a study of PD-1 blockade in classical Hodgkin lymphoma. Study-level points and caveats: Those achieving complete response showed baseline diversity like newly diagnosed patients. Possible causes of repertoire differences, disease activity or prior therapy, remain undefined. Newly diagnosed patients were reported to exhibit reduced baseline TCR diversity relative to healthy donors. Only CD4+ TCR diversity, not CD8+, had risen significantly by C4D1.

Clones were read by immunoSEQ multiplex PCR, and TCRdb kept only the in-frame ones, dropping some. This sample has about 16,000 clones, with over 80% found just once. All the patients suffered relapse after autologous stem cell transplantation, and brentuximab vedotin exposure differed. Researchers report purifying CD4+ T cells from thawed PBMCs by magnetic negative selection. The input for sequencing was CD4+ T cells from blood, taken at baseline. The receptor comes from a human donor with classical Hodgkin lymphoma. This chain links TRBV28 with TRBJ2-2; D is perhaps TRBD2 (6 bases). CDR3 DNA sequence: TGTGCCAGCAGCTCCCGCGGGGTCAACACCGGGGAGCTGTTTTTT. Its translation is CASSSRGVNTGELFF.